A single sample gave rise to the 21 T cell receptor beta chains below, sequenced in a study of low-dose radiotherapy and immunotherapy resistance in tumors. The sample's time point: before trial treatment. TRAV and TRBV primers primed cDNA for both TCRalpha and TCRbeta. TCRs underwent 20 PCR cycles of amplification with a constant-region primer and V-primer adapter. TCRdb re-called the reads with MiXCR, one entry per CDR3 protein. This sample yields tens of thousands of distinct CDR3 sequences, of which about 30% are seen a single time; roughly 7% belongs to the top ten. Sequencing used PBMCs, obtained before treatment. These receptors came from a male donor with rectosigmoid adenocarcinoma.

In regard to this clonotype: A far bigger clonotype differs at one base, so this is likely a read error. The V and J genes are TRBV27 and TRBJ2-7; D is undetermined. The CDR3 extends over 12 amino acids. Germline lookup yields CDR1 MNHEY and CDR2 SMNVEV (reference sequence). The V end lost 4 bases, the J end lost 7 bases, and 11 bases lay between the germline ends. The CDR3 nucleotides are TGTGCCAGCAGTTCCCCCTCGAATGAGCAGTACTTC. It translates to CASSSPSNEQYF.

Ten or more counts support this clonotype. The rearrangement links TRBV11-2 to TRBJ2-2, with a tentative D call TRBD2 (6 bases). This CDR3 region has 14 residues. The V and J ends lost 7 bases and 2 bases respectively, with 11 bases between them. CDR1 is SGHAT and CDR2 is FQNNGV in the germline V gene. The CDR3 sequence: CASNDGRNTGELFF. The CDR3 region has the DNA TGTGCCAGCAATGACGGGAGAAACACCGGGGAGCTGTTTTTT.

This clonotype was counted at least ten times. The chain joins TRBV28 to TRBJ2-5, with TRBD1 as a possible D gene (6 bases). CDR3 length: 14 residues. Germline V gene sequence: CDR1 MDHEN, CDR2 SYDVKM. Trimming cost V 5 bases and J 1 base, with 11 bases left between them. CDR3 DNA sequence: TGTGCCAGCAGTACCCCGACAGGCCAAGAGACCCAGTACTTC. Amino acid sequence: CASSTPTGQETQYF.

In this sample, this clonotype turned up many times. The rearrangement joins TRBV20-1 to TRBJ2-3; perhaps TRBD2 as D (6 bases). V lost 6 bases to trimming and J lost 4 bases, with 17 bases between them. CDR3 size: 14 residues. Germline lookup yields CDR1 DFQATT and CDR2 SNEGSKA (reference sequence). The chain's CDR3 is CSAIDPSGADTQYF. The CDR3 DNA reads TGCAGTGCAATAGACCCATCGGGGGCAGATACGCAGTATTTT.

This clonotype was counted many times. V and J are TRBV20-1 and TRBJ2-7; TRBD1 matches 7 bases. Germline V CDR1 and CDR2: DFQATT, SNEGSKA (reference sequence). The V segment lost 3 bases and the J segment 3 bases; nucleotides outside the gene matches: 11. The CDR3 has 15 residues. CDR3 sequence reads: CSASGSAGGNYEQYF. Here the CDR3 DNA reads TGCAGTGCTAGTGGGTCGGCAGGGGGAAACTACGAGCAGTACTTC.

This clonotype was observed at least ten times. The chain employs TRBV3-1 and TRBJ1-1, with unresolved D. With 4 bases removed from V and 1 base from J, the gap between germline ends came to 7 bases. Germline V gene sequence: CDR1 LGHDT, CDR2 YNNKEL (reference sequence). This CDR3 has 13 amino acids. The CDR3 here is CASSRSENTEAFF. The CDR3 coding sequence is TGTGCCAGCAGCCGTTCAGAGAACACTGAAGCTTTCTTT.

This clonotype occurred many times. This chain uses TRBV7-9 with TRBJ1-2, with 7 nucleotides matching TRBD1. V lost 4 bases and J lost 8; bases outside the gene matches: 7. Germline loops: CDR1 SEHNR, CDR2 FQNEAQ (reference sequence). CDR3 size: 13 residues. CDR3 sequence: CASSSDRVAGYTF. The DNA of the CDR3 is TGTGCCAGCAGCTCCGACAGGGTAGCCGGCTACACCTTC.

A word on this clonotype: A read error is the likely source, as a far larger clone sits one nucleotide away. The chain joins TRBV4-1 to TRBJ2-1, with D perhaps matching TRBD2 (5 bases). Germline V gene data show CDR1 as MGHRA and CDR2 as YSYEKL. The ends were cut back, 0 bases at V and 10 bases at J, with 19 bases in the middle. CDR3 length equals 16 residues. The CDR3 nucleotides are TGCGCCAGCAGCCAAGAAGGGAGAGGTACAGCCTACGAGCAGTTCTTC. Its translation is CASSQEGRGTAYEQFF.

This clonotype was counted at least ten times. This chain joins TRBV6-2 or TRBV6-3 and TRBJ2-3, with D tentatively TRBD1 (6 bases). V dropped 7 bases and J dropped 3 bases, with 8 bases sitting between them. This CDR3 contains 12 residues. The germline V gene has CDR1 MNHEY and CDR2 SVGEGT. The CDR3 protein is CASTGETDTQYF. The CDR3 DNA is TGTGCCAGCACAGGGGAAACAGATACGCAGTATTTT.

The sample holds a few counts of this clonotype. The limits of the CDR3 on the DNA are not certain, so only TCRdb's listed CDR3 is given. J is TRBJ2-2 and V is TRBV23-1; the table assigns TRBD1, which was not confirmed against the DNA. TRBV23-1 is noted as an ORF with a role that remains uncertain. The CDR3 is 17 residues long, counting both termini. The CDR3 protein is CASRDTGQGEHRGAVFF.

This clonotype was counted many times. The junction does not match germline at one end; this may be a read error. This chain joins TRBV10-3 and TRBJ2-7, with 9 bases that match TRBD1. The CDR3 is 14 amino acids. In germline, CDR1 is ENHRY, CDR2 SYGVKD. CDR3 loop: CATSKGQGSAEQYF. Written as DNA, the CDR3 is TGTGCCACCAGTAAGGGACAGGGTTCAGCCGAGCAGTACTTC.

In its sample, this clonotype was seen a few times. The V and J genes are TRBV4-1 and TRBJ1-3; no definite D call. This CDR3 is built from 11 residues. Germline CDR1 MGHRA, CDR2 YSYEKL. Trimming pared 1 base from V and 5 bases from J, leaving 0 bases between. CDR3 DNA sequence: TGCGCCAGCAGCCAAGGAAACACCATATATTTT. This codes for CASSQGNTIYF.

The table lists this clonotype with many counts. The chain links TRBV18 to TRBJ1-2; D is unresolved. Germline values: CDR1 KGHSH, CDR2 LQKENI. There are 14 residues in the CDR3. V was shortened by 3 bases and J by 2 bases, with 10 bases between the two germline ends. The CDR3 nucleotides are TGTGCCAGCTCACCCGGGCCTACCAACTATGGCTACACCTTC. This translates into CASSPGPTNYGYTF.

This chain joins TRBV4-1 and TRBJ1-6; TRBD1 might be the D (6 bases). The V gene's germline CDR1 is MGHRA and CDR2 YSYEKL. Trimming took 0 bases from V and 13 from J, leaving 19 bases between them. This CDR3 has 16 amino acids. In DNA form, the CDR3 reads TGCGCCAGCAGCCAAGAATCGCGGGGGGCTACTTGGCCCCTCCACTTT. This sequence encodes CASSQESRGATWPLHF.

The table lists this clonotype with many counts. J is TRBJ2-1 and V is TRBV6-2 or TRBV6-3; 10 nucleotides agree with TRBD2. CDR1 is MNHEY, CDR2 SVGEGT, per germline. CDR3 length: 19 residues. Trimming removed 7 bases from V and 8 bases from J; junction bases left unmatched: 23. CDR3 protein: CASTTDGLAGVSKEDEQFF. For the CDR3, the DNA is TGTGCCAGCACCACGGACGGTCTAGCGGGAGTTTCTAAGGAGGATGAGCAGTTCTTC.

The V call is TRBV5-1, the J call TRBJ2-7, with 9 bases fitting TRBD2. Trimming removed 3 bases from V and 3 bases from J; junction bases left unmatched: 7. Germline V gives CDR1 SGHRS, CDR2 YFSETQ. The CDR3 extends over 15 amino acids. The CDR3 protein is CASSWDSGSSYEQYF. CDR3 nucleotides: TGCGCCAGCAGCTGGGATAGCGGGAGTAGCTACGAGCAGTACTTC.

In its sample, this clonotype was seen many times. V and J are TRBV4-1 and TRBJ2-7; D is undetermined. This CDR3 region has 15 residues. V lost 0 bases and J 3 bases, leaving 12 bases between the germline ends. Germline CDR1 MGHRA, CDR2 YSYEKL. CDR3 sequence reads: CASSQDPSLGYEQYF. The CDR3 nucleotides are TGCGCCAGCAGCCAAGATCCCAGCTTGGGCTACGAGCAGTACTTC.

The chain is built from TRBV28 and TRBJ2-2; the match to TRBD2 covers 9 bases. Germline loops: CDR1 MDHEN, CDR2 SYDVKM. The CDR3 length is 18 residues. The junction had 14 bases not matched to a gene; V was cut back by 6 bases and J by 3 bases. The CDR3 is CASSPSWGGGADTGELFF. CDR3 coding DNA: TGTGCCAGCAGCCCCTCGTGGGGCGGGGGGGCAGACACCGGGGAGCTGTTTTTT.

Remarks on this clonotype: A far larger clone is a single base away, which makes a read error likely. The genes are TRBV7-6 and TRBJ2-2; D may correspond to TRBD1 or TRBD2 (5 bases each). The V end lost 1 base, the J end lost 0 bases, and 12 bases lay between the germline ends. This CDR3 spans 17 amino acids. Germline values: CDR1 SGHVS, CDR2 FNYEAQ. The CDR3 nucleotides read TGTGCCAGCAGCTTAGTCTGGGGGACCGCGAACACCGGGGAGCTGTTTTTT. This gives the protein CASSLVWGTANTGELFF.

The chain is built from TRBV29-1 and TRBJ2-1; unclear D gene. With 1 base removed from V and 13 bases from J, the gap between germline ends came to 8 bases. CDR3 length: 10 residues. Germline V CDR1 and CDR2: SQVTM, ANQGSEA. This chain's CDR3 is CSVEGAPQFF. In DNA, the CDR3 is TGCAGCGTTGAAGGAGCCCCACAGTTCTTC.

Note on this clonotype: Since a far larger clone is one base different, this is likely a read error. V is TRBV13 and J is TRBJ2-1, with 7 bases matching TRBD2. Germline V lookup: CDR1 PRHDT, CDR2 FYEKMQ (reference sequence). The CDR3 totals 16 residues. CDR3 sequence reads: CASCPLPGGSYNEQFF. Here the CDR3 DNA reads TGCGCCAGCTGCCCTTTACCGGGAGGTTCCTACAATGAGCAGTTCTTC.